The 18 T cell receptor beta chains below come from one sample, sequenced in a study of blood T cell repertoires in COVID-19. Data came from immunoSEQ multiplex PCR; TCRdb stores just in-frame clones and leaves some out. The sample records about 300,000 clones, 86% being singletons. Sequencing was carried out using PBMCs or T cells enriched from blood (not recorded which). All receptors derive from a man younger than 45 who had recovered from COVID-19.

V is TRBV2 and J is TRBJ2-2; 8 nucleotides align to TRBD1. This CDR3 spans 16 amino acids. Looked up from germline, CDR1 is SNHLY and CDR2 is FYNNEI. Trimming cost V 8 bases and J 4 bases; bases outside gene matches: 12. CDR3 sequence (DNA): TGTGCCAGCGGAGACAGGGGAATGGGTGCCACCGGGGAGCTGTTTTTT. Residues: CASGDRGMGATGELFF. Complete variable domain (other parts from reference TRBV2 and TRBJ2-2): EPEVTQTPSHQVTQMGQEVILRCVPISNHLYFYWYRQILGQKVEFLVSFYNNEISEKSEIFDDQFSVERPDGSNFTLKIRSTKLEDSAMYFCASGDRGMGATGELFFGEGSRLTVL.

The V gene is TRBV28, the J gene TRBJ2-7, with D maybe TRBD2 (6 bases). From germline, CDR1 is MDHEN and CDR2 SYDVKM. The CDR3 has 15 amino acids. V was clipped by 7 bases and J by 0 bases, with 16 bases between them. The CDR3 DNA reads TGTGCCAGCACTGTACGGGGACTGGCCTCCTACGAGCAGTACTTC. Residues: CASTVRGLASYEQYF.

The chain recombines TRBV5-1 with TRBJ2-5, with 8 bases lining up with TRBD1. Germline CDR1 SGHRS, CDR2 YFSETQ. The CDR3 contains 16 residues. V dropped 3 bases and J dropped 5; count of bases not matched to a gene: 12. The CDR3 reads CASSSSFQGAGETQYF. Here the CDR3 DNA reads TGCGCCAGCAGCTCATCGTTTCAGGGGGCAGGGGAGACCCAGTACTTC.

The chain couples TRBV6-5 to TRBJ1-3; 8 nucleotides agree with TRBD1. The ends lost 8 bases at V and 4 bases at J; junction bases unmatched: 7. Germline CDR1 reads MNHEY; CDR2 reads SVGAGI. The length of the CDR3 is 14 residues. In DNA, the CDR3 is TGTGCCAGCTCTCAGGGGGCTAGAGGAAACACCATATATTTT. This translates into CASSQGARGNTIYF.

The gene calls are TRBV3-1 (or the pseudogene TRBV3-2) and TRBJ1-2, with a possible D match to TRBD1 (5 bases). V was trimmed by 2 bases and J by 1 base, leaving 11 bases between them. The CDR3 sequence is 15 residues long. CDR1 and CDR2 (germline): LGHDT, YNNKEL (reference sequence). The CDR3 reads CASSQTAQGNYGYTF. In nucleotides, the CDR3 is TGTGCCAGCAGCCAAACCGCGCAGGGTAACTATGGCTACACCTTC.

The rearrangement uses TRBV5-1 and TRBJ1-1; 9 bases are a match to TRBD1. The ends lost 4 bases at V and 4 bases at J; junction bases unmatched: 5. This CDR3 is 14 amino acids long. The germline CDR1 and CDR2 sequences are SGHRS and YFSETQ. This chain's CDR3 is CASSAQGAGTEAFF. Written as DNA, the CDR3 is TGCGCCAGCAGCGCACAGGGGGCGGGCACTGAAGCTTTCTTT.

V is TRBV6-5 and J is TRBJ1-5, with 7 bases identical to TRBD1. CDR1 is MNHEY, CDR2 SVGAGI, per germline. The V gene end was trimmed by 4 bases and the J gene end by 6 bases; junction bases not matched to a gene: 3. This CDR3 has 13 residues. The CDR3 is CASSSTGFQPQHF. The CDR3 DNA follows: TGTGCCAGCAGTTCGACAGGGTTTCAGCCCCAGCATTTT.

This chain links TRBV7-2 with TRBJ1-2, with D maybe TRBD1 (5 bases). Per germline, CDR1 SGHTA and CDR2 FQGNSA. The CDR3 extends over 13 amino acids. The V gene lost 6 bases and the J gene lost 3 bases, with 11 bases spanning the gap. The CDR3 nucleotides are TGTGCCAGCAGATTTACAGGCGACTATGGCTACACCTTC. This sequence encodes CASRFTGDYGYTF.

The chain employs TRBV19 and TRBJ2-1, with 8 bases lining up with TRBD2. The trim removed 5 bases at V and 8 bases at J, leaving 14 bases unmatched. CDR3 length: 16 residues. Germline CDR1 reads LNHDA; CDR2 reads SQIVND (reference sequence). CDR3 nucleotide sequence: TGTGCCAGTAGTCCCAAAGCGGGAGCCTCGTGGGATGAGCAGTTCTTC. This translates into CASSPKAGASWDEQFF.

This clone was recorded only once. V usage is TRBV12-3 or TRBV12-4 and J usage is TRBJ1-2; D possibly corresponds to TRBD1 (6 bases). The CDR3 contains 13 residues. V lost 5 bases and J 4 bases, leaving 11 bases between the germline ends. The chain's CDR3 is CASSPGTPYGYTF. CDR3 nucleotide sequence: TGTGCCAGCAGTCCCGGGACACCCTATGGCTACACCTTC.

V usage is TRBV30 and J usage is TRBJ2-5; no definite D call. The V gene's germline CDR1 is GTSNPN and CDR2 SVGIG (reference sequence). The CDR3 runs to 13 residues. V was clipped by 1 base and J by 0 bases, with 6 bases between them. CDR3 loop: CAWSADYQETQYF. Written as DNA, the CDR3 is TGTGCCTGGAGTGCAGATTACCAAGAGACCCAGTACTTC.

The CDR3 is CASSSTGEYTEAFF. The CDR3 bases are TGTGCCAGCAGTTCCACAGGGGAATACACTGAAGCTTTCTTT. The chain employs TRBV27 and TRBJ1-1, with 7 bases lining up with TRBD1. Germline CDR1 is MNHEY and CDR2 is SMNVEV (reference sequence). The V gene end was trimmed by 4 bases and the J gene end by 3 bases; junction bases not matched to a gene: 5. The CDR3 sequence is 14 residues long.

In this sample, this clone turned up once. The V and J genes are TRBV15 and TRBJ2-7; the match to TRBD2 covers 16 bases. The ends lost 0 bases at V and 5 bases at J; junction bases unmatched: 10. CDR1 is LNHNV and CDR2 is YYDKDF in the germline V gene (reference sequence). This CDR3 contains 19 residues. The CDR3 protein is CATSRDEGLAGGPSNEQYF. Here the CDR3 DNA reads TGTGCCACCAGCAGAGATGAGGGACTAGCGGGAGGGCCGAGTAACGAGCAGTACTTC.

This clone was detected only a few times. This chain links TRBV5-1 with TRBJ2-6, with unresolved D. The CDR3 covers 17 residues. With 1 base removed from V and 0 bases from J, the gap between germline ends came to 11 bases. Germline-derived CDR1 and CDR2 are SGHRS and YFSETQ. The CDR3 nucleotides read TGCGCCAGCAGCTTGTATCCCCGGAGCTCTGGGGCCAACGTCCTGACTTTC. This gives the protein CASSLYPRSSGANVLTF. Filled out from reference TRBV5-1 and TRBJ2-6, the complete variable domain reads KAGVTQTPRYLIKTRGQQVTLSCSPISGHRSVSWYQQTPGQGLQFLFEYFSETQRNKGNFPGRFSGRQFSNSRSEMNVSTLELGDSALYLCASSLYPRSSGANVLTFGAGSRLTVL.

The gene calls are TRBV19 and TRBJ2-6, with D uncertain. The CDR3 loop spans 15 amino acids. Germline CDR1 is LNHDA and CDR2 is SQIVND (reference sequence). With 3 bases removed from V and 4 bases from J, the gap between germline ends came to 10 bases. The CDR3: CASSMLGPGANVLTF. In DNA form, the CDR3 reads TGTGCCAGTAGTATGCTGGGCCCCGGGGCCAACGTCCTGACTTTC.

The chain links TRBV3-1 (or the pseudogene TRBV3-2) to TRBJ1-1, with TRBD1 matching over 7 bases. The J segment lost 1 base and the V segment lost 4 bases, leaving 3 bases of the junction unmatched. From germline, CDR1 is LGHDT and CDR2 YNNKEL (reference sequence). The CDR3 has 14 amino acids. CDR3: CASSLSGGNTEAFF. The CDR3 nucleotides read TGTGCCAGCAGCCTGTCAGGGGGGAACACTGAAGCTTTCTTT.

The gene calls are TRBV15 and TRBJ2-3, with D possibly matching TRBD1 (5 bases). With 6 bases removed from V and 2 bases from J, the gap between germline ends came to 6 bases. The CDR3 sequence is 12 residues long. Looked up from germline, CDR1 is LNHNV and CDR2 is YYDKDF (reference sequence). This CDR3 reads CATRGLTDTQYF. DNA of the CDR3: TGTGCCACCAGGGGGCTCACAGATACGCAGTATTTT. Looking up the rest from reference TRBV15 and TRBJ2-3 gives the full variable domain: DAMVIQNPRYQVTQFGKPVTLSCSQTLNHNVMYWYQQKSSQAPKLLFHYYDKDFNNEADTPDNFQSRRPNTSFCFLDIRSPGLGDTAMYLCATRGLTDTQYFGPGTRLTVL.

The chain joins TRBV6-5 to TRBJ1-3; 7 positions match TRBD1. Germline CDR1 is MNHEY and CDR2 is SVGAGI. The CDR3 sequence is 16 residues long. V shed 2 bases, J shed 1 base, and the junction held 5 bases outside the gene matches. CDR3 DNA sequence: TGTGCCAGCAGTTACACGGGACAGACGTCTGGAAACACCATATATTTT. It yields the protein CASSYTGQTSGNTIYF.